Following are 4 T cell receptor beta chains from one sample sequenced in a study of blood T cell repertoires in COVID-19. Here immunoSEQ multiplex PCR was the method, and the copy in TCRdb shows in-frame clones only, minus some. This table has some 220,000 clones, around four fifths appearing once. The specimen sequenced was peripheral blood. Every receptor here comes from a woman older than 75 with active or convalescent COVID-19.

V is TRBV27 and J is TRBJ2-3; TRBD2 agrees at 12 bases. This CDR3 is 18 amino acids long. Germline V gives CDR1 MNHEY, CDR2 SMNVEV (reference sequence). After removal of 2 bases from V and 10 bases from J, the junction contained 16 bases not matched to a gene. CDR3 region: CASSLDKLAGGQAGAQYF. As DNA, the CDR3 is TGTGCCAGCAGTTTAGATAAGCTAGCGGGGGGGCAGGCAGGGGCGCAGTATTTT.

The chain recombines TRBV5-1 with TRBJ2-1; TRBD2 aligns across 12 bases. CDR3 length: 14 amino acids. Trimming removed 6 bases from V and 8 bases from J; junction bases left unmatched: 6. Germline V lookup: CDR1 SGHRS, CDR2 YFSETQ. CDR3 amino acids: CASNTGLAGYEQFF. The CDR3 DNA is TGCGCCAGCAACACCGGACTAGCGGGGTATGAGCAGTTCTTC. The whole variable domain, remainder taken from reference TRBV5-1 and TRBJ2-1, is KAGVTQTPRYLIKTRGQQVTLSCSPISGHRSVSWYQQTPGQGLQFLFEYFSETQRNKGNFPGRFSGRQFSNSRSEMNVSTLELGDSALYLCASNTGLAGYEQFFGPGTRLTVL.

This clone was recorded once. V usage is TRBV6-2 or TRBV6-3 and J usage is TRBJ2-1, with 7 bases aligning to TRBD2. Germline trimming cut 6 bases from V and 2 bases from J; bases unmatched to any gene: 13. CDR1 and CDR2 from the germline V gene are MNHEY and SVGEGT. This CDR3 region has 17 residues. In nucleotides, the CDR3 is TGTGCCAGCAGGCCTACTAGCGTTAGTTTCCCCTACAATGAGCAGTTCTTC. Protein product: CASRPTSVSFPYNEQFF.

The CDR3 nucleotides read TGTGCCAGCAGCCCACAAGTGGTCTCTGGGGCCAACGTCCTGACTTTC. Protein sequence: CASSPQVVSGANVLTF. The V call is TRBV7-2, the J call TRBJ2-6, with D unresolved. The CDR3 covers 16 residues. V was cut by 5 bases and J by 0 bases, with 11 bases left in between. Germline V gene sequence: CDR1 SGHTA, CDR2 FQGNSA.